These 28 T cell receptor beta chains originate from one sample sequenced in a study of response to subunit inactivated influenza vaccine. TCRdb fed the RT-PCR reads into MiXCR, producing one record per CDR3 protein. The table includes hundreds of thousands of distinct CDR3 sequences, 11% to 15% detected once. The sample in question was PBMCs from blood, obtained less than 15 days before vaccination. The receptors come from a man aged 50-60 years who received an inactivated influenza vaccine.

This clonotype turned up a few times. The chain employs TRBV7-2 and TRBJ2-7; D tentatively reads TRBD1 or TRBD2 (5 bases each). The germline CDR1 and CDR2 sequences are SGHTA and FQGNSA. The V end lost 4 bases, the J end lost 2 bases, and 15 bases lay between the germline ends. CDR3 size: 15 residues. The CDR3 spells CASSYIRDPPYEQYF. The CDR3 bases are TGTGCCAGCAGCTATATCCGGGACCCACCCTACGAGCAGTACTTC.

The chain employs TRBV28 and TRBJ2-1; TRBD2 agrees at 12 bases. The V segment lost 7 bases and the J segment 4 bases; nucleotides outside the gene matches: 2. This CDR3 has 14 amino acids. Germline CDR1 MDHEN, CDR2 SYDVKM. CDR3 region: CASKTSGGYNEQFF. CDR3 DNA sequence: TGTGCCAGCAAAACTAGCGGGGGGTACAATGAGCAGTTCTTC. The full variable domain, with the rest looked up from reference TRBV28 and TRBJ2-1, is DVKVTQSSRYLVKRTGEKVFLECVQDMDHENMFWYRQDPGLGLRLIYFSYDVKMKEKGDIPEGYSVSREKKERFSLILESASTNQTSMYLCASKTSGGYNEQFFGPGTRLTVL.

The table lists this clonotype with a few counts. This sequence joins TRBV12-3 or TRBV12-4 and TRBJ2-6; D is uncertain. The CDR3 spans 16 residues. V lost 5 bases and J lost 4, with 15 bases in between. CDR3 sequence: CASSPTHGKGANVLTF. For the CDR3, the DNA is TGTGCCAGCAGTCCTACACACGGAAAGGGGGCCAACGTCCTGACTTTC.

This clonotype came up a few times. This chain links TRBV29-1 with TRBJ1-1; 8 bases are a match to TRBD1. CDR1 and CDR2 (germline): SQVTM, ANQGSEA. The length of the CDR3 is 12 residues. The V and J ends lost 7 bases and 1 base, in that order; junction bases with no gene match: 2. As DNA, the CDR3 is TGCAGCGGGACAGGGTCGAACACTGAAGCTTTCTTT. It is translated as CSGTGSNTEAFF.

This clonotype was detected many times. V is TRBV9 and J is TRBJ1-2; 8 nucleotides line up with TRBD1. The CDR3 sequence is 16 residues long. Germline-derived CDR1 and CDR2 are SGDLS and YYNGEE. Germline trimming cut 5 bases from V and 5 bases from J; bases unmatched to any gene: 14. The CDR3 sequence is CASRPTGEGTPYGYTF. CDR3 nucleotides: TGTGCCAGCAGACCGACAGGGGAAGGGACTCCTTATGGCTACACCTTC. Filled out from reference TRBV9 and TRBJ1-2, the complete variable domain reads DSGVTQTPKHLITATGQRVTLRCSPRSGDLSVYWYQQSLDQGLQFLIQYYNGEERAKGNILERFSAQQFPDLHSELNLSSLELGDSALYFCASRPTGEGTPYGYTFGSGTRLTVV.

This clonotype has at least ten counts. The rearrangement joins TRBV14 to TRBJ2-7; a possible D gene is TRBD2 (5 bases). V shed 0 bases and J shed 7 bases, with 16 bases lying between them. Germline-derived CDR1 and CDR2 are SGHDN and FVKESK. This CDR3 comprises 15 residues. This chain's CDR3 is CASSQDLAFFREQYF. DNA of the CDR3: TGTGCCAGCAGCCAAGATCTAGCTTTTTTCCGGGAGCAGTACTTC.

Notes on this clonotype: A junction boundary mismatches the germline segment, possibly from a read error. This rearrangement joins TRBV20-1 to TRBJ1-5, with 10 bases identical to TRBD1. CDR1 and CDR2 from the germline V gene are DFQATT and SNEGSKA (reference sequence). The CDR3 spans 14 residues. The CDR3: CSARDGTGVQPQHF. The CDR3 nucleotides read TGCAGTGCTCGAGACGGGACAGGGGTTCAGCCCCAGCATTTT.

J is TRBJ2-1 and V is TRBV12-3 or TRBV12-4; 7 nucleotides line up with TRBD1. This CDR3 region has 14 residues. With V trimmed by 5 bases and J by 5 bases, 6 bases remained unmatched. The CDR3 DNA is TGTGCCAGCAGTCCACAGGGGCAACACAATGAGCAGTTCTTC. This sequence encodes CASSPQGQHNEQFF.

Only a few counts were recorded for this clonotype. As DNA, the CDR3 is TGCGCCAGCAGCCAAGAAGGACAGGGGAGGGGTTCCTACGAGCAGTACTTC. This gives the protein CASSQEGQGRGSYEQYF. The J gene is TRBJ2-7, the V gene TRBV4-1, with TRBD1 identical over 9 bases. V shed 0 bases and J 1 base; nucleotides not matched to a gene: 7. Germline-derived CDR1 and CDR2 are MGHRA and YSYEKL. The CDR3 is 17 amino acids.

This clonotype was counted a few times. The chain recombines TRBV5-1 with TRBJ2-2, with unresolved D. This CDR3 is 16 amino acids long. Germline CDR1 SGHRS, CDR2 YFSETQ. Trimming cost V 1 base and J 1 base, with 11 bases left between them. The CDR3 reads CASSLLQPGNTGELFF. DNA of the CDR3: TGCGCCAGCAGCTTGCTTCAGCCAGGGAACACCGGGGAGCTGTTTTTT.

This sequence joins TRBV3-1 and TRBJ2-5; 11 bases are a match to TRBD2. V shed 4 bases, J shed 4 bases, and the junction held 11 bases outside the gene matches. The CDR3 length is 17 residues. Germline V lookup: CDR1 LGHDT, CDR2 YNNKEL (reference sequence). The CDR3, as DNA: TGTGCCAGCAGCCGACGGACTAGCGGGTTTCGGGGAGAGACCCAGTACTTC. Translated, it gives CASSRRTSGFRGETQYF.

This chain connects TRBV12-3 or TRBV12-4 to TRBJ1-3; D is uncertain. This CDR3 is built from 15 residues. Between the trimmed V and J ends, which lost 2 bases and 4 bases, there was a span of 12 bases. CDR3 sequence: CASSLLGSPGNTIYF. The CDR3 DNA follows: TGTGCCAGCAGTTTACTGGGCAGCCCAGGAAACACCATATATTTT.

This chain links TRBV29-1 with TRBJ2-1; 11 bases are a match to TRBD2. After removal of 7 bases from V and 2 bases from J, the junction contained 1 base not matched to a gene. Germline V gives CDR1 SQVTM, CDR2 ANQGSEA. CDR3 size: 13 residues. CDR3 region: CSGLAGTYNEQFF. The CDR3 nucleotides are TGCAGCGGACTAGCGGGAACCTACAATGAGCAGTTCTTC.

The genes are TRBV12-3 or TRBV12-4 and TRBJ2-1, with TRBD2 identical over 9 bases. The CDR3 loop spans 14 amino acids. Trimming cost V 8 bases and J 6 bases; bases outside gene matches: 8. CDR3 bases: TGTGCCAGCGGTCGGACTAGCGTGTCCAATGAGCAGTTCTTC. Translation gives CASGRTSVSNEQFF.

This clonotype was detected a few times. J is TRBJ2-1 and V is TRBV6-2 or TRBV6-3; 10 nucleotides match TRBD2. J lost 8 bases, V lost 3 bases, and 22 bases had no gene match. Looked up from germline, CDR1 is MNHEY and CDR2 is SVGEGT. This CDR3 comprises 20 residues. As DNA, the CDR3 is TGTGCCAGCAGTTATCAGGGAGGGCTTGGGCTAGCGGGAGTAAGGGATGAGCAGTTCTTC. It yields the protein CASSYQGGLGLAGVRDEQFF.

In its sample, this clonotype was seen a few times. The chain carries TRBV21-1 and TRBJ2-5; the D call TRBD1 from the table was never checked on the DNA. TRBV21-1 is termed a pseudogene. The CDR3 loop spans 15 amino acids. CDR3: CASSVPTGEEETQYF. The CDR3 bases are TGTGCCAGCAGCGTCCCAACAGGGGAAGAAGAGACCCAGTACTTC.

This clonotype has a handful of counts. The chain carries TRBV10-3 and TRBJ2-7; 8 nucleotides align to TRBD2. This CDR3 spans 15 amino acids. The J segment lost 3 bases and the V segment lost 10 bases, leaving 14 bases of the junction unmatched. Germline values: CDR1 ENHRY, CDR2 SYGVKD. CDR3 bases: TGTGCCACCCCGAGTGTGGGCGGGAGGAGCTACGAGCAGTACTTC. This codes for CATPSVGGRSYEQYF.

This clonotype was seen ten or more times. The rearrangement joins TRBV29-1 to TRBJ2-5; D possibly corresponds to TRBD2 (5 bases). The CDR3 loop spans 13 amino acids. The V gene lost 1 base and the J gene lost 5 bases, with 11 bases spanning the gap. The germline gives CDR1 SQVTM, CDR2 ANQGSEA. CDR3 region: CSVEATPGETQYF. Here the CDR3 DNA reads TGCAGCGTTGAAGCCACCCCGGGGGAGACCCAGTACTTC.

This clonotype was recorded a few times. V and J are TRBV5-1 and TRBJ2-5; TRBD2 agrees at 13 bases. The CDR3 has 16 residues. V gave up 4 bases and J gave up 2 bases; unmatched junction bases: 5. Germline V gene data show CDR1 as SGHRS and CDR2 as YFSETQ. CDR3 nucleotides: TGCGCCAGCAGCCGGACTAGCGGGAGTGGGCAAGAGACCCAGTACTTC. It translates to CASSRTSGSGQETQYF. The full variable domain, its missing parts supplied by reference TRBV5-1 and TRBJ2-5, is KAGVTQTPRYLIKTRGQQVTLSCSPISGHRSVSWYQQTPGQGLQFLFEYFSETQRNKGNFPGRFSGRQFSNSRSEMNVSTLELGDSALYLCASSRTSGSGQETQYFGPGTRLLVL.

Many counts were recorded for this clonotype. The V gene is TRBV12-3 or TRBV12-4, the J gene TRBJ2-5, with D perhaps TRBD1 (5 bases). The CDR3 extends over 11 amino acids. Trimming pared 7 bases from V and 8 bases from J, leaving 11 bases between. The CDR3 DNA is TGTGCCAGCACCCTAGGGGTTACCCAGTACTTC. It translates to CASTLGVTQYF.

V gene TRBV19 combines with J gene TRBJ1-2; D gene unclear. V gave up 4 bases and J gave up 8 bases, with 11 bases separating them. This CDR3 region has 12 residues. Germline CDR1 and CDR2: LNHDA and SQIVND (reference sequence). The CDR3: CASSRSAEGYTF. The CDR3 DNA sequence: TGTGCCAGTAGTAGATCCGCAGAGGGCTACACCTTC.

This clonotype was observed at least ten times. The chain combines TRBV12-3 or TRBV12-4 with TRBJ1-1; 11 bases line up with TRBD1. The CDR3 spans 13 residues. The J segment lost 5 bases and the V segment lost 6 bases, leaving 2 bases of the junction unmatched. In nucleotides, the CDR3 is TGTGCCAGCAGACGGGACAGGGGGACTGAAGCTTTCTTT. It is translated as CASRRDRGTEAFF.

The sample holds a few counts of this clonotype. The chain is built from TRBV14 and TRBJ2-1; a weak D match, TRBD1 (5 bases). The V gene's germline CDR1 is SGHDN and CDR2 FVKESK. Trimming took 0 bases from V and 4 from J, leaving 13 bases between them. The CDR3 is 16 residues long. CDR3 DNA: TGTGCCAGCAGCCAAGATTTAGTGACAGCATACAATGAGCAGTTCTTC. Protein product: CASSQDLVTAYNEQFF.

In this sample, this clonotype turned up a few times. DNA of the CDR3: TGTGCCAGCAGCTTGGGAGGACAGGCCCCCAATACGCAGTATTTT. Translated, it gives CASSLGGQAPNTQYF. V gene TRBV5-4 combines with J gene TRBJ2-3; 7 bases line up with TRBD1. Germline trimming cut 0 bases from V and 7 bases from J; bases unmatched to any gene: 8. The CDR3 has 15 amino acids. Germline V CDR1 and CDR2: SGHNT, YYREEE (reference sequence).

Note on this clonotype: An end of the junction differs from the germline gene, which may be a read error. This chain uses TRBV7-8 with TRBJ1-1, with TRBD1 matching over 8 bases. Per germline, CDR1 SGHVS and CDR2 FQNEAQ. The CDR3 runs to 15 residues. Here the CDR3 reads CASSRAGGRAMNTVF. In nucleotides, the CDR3 is TGTGCCAGCAGCCGGGCAGGGGGCAGGGCCATGAACACCGTCTTT.

This clonotype occurred many times. This sequence joins TRBV9 and TRBJ2-5, with D perhaps TRBD1 or TRBD2 (5 bases each). CDR3 length equals 15 residues. Trimming shortened V by 4 bases and J by 2 bases, and 15 bases separated the two germline ends. The germline gives CDR1 SGDLS, CDR2 YYNGEE. The CDR3 here is CASSPMGRVQETQYF. In DNA, the CDR3 is TGTGCCAGCAGCCCAATGGGACGGGTACAAGAGACCCAGTACTTC. The full variable domain, completed using reference TRBV9 and TRBJ2-5, is DSGVTQTPKHLITATGQRVTLRCSPRSGDLSVYWYQQSLDQGLQFLIQYYNGEERAKGNILERFSAQQFPDLHSELNLSSLELGDSALYFCASSPMGRVQETQYFGPGTRLLVL.

This chain links TRBV29-1 with TRBJ2-3; D gene unclear. Between the trimmed V and J ends, which lost 4 bases and 0 bases, there was a span of 8 bases. The CDR3 extends over 13 amino acids. Germline V gene sequence: CDR1 SQVTM, CDR2 ANQGSEA. The CDR3 region has the DNA TGCAGCGTTGGTAGCCGTAGCACAGATACGCAGTATTTT. Its protein is CSVGSRSTDTQYF.

This chain joins TRBV4-2 and TRBJ2-5; 7 nucleotides agree with TRBD2. Germline trimming cut 3 bases from V and 4 bases from J; bases unmatched to any gene: 5. This CDR3 is built from 14 residues. In germline, CDR1 is LGHNA, CDR2 YNFKEQ. The CDR3 spells CASSQGRERETQYF. The CDR3 nucleotides are TGTGCCAGCAGCCAGGGGCGGGAGAGAGAGACCCAGTACTTC.